The 2 T cell receptor beta chains below were found in one sample sequenced in a study of identical twins. A single record per CDR3 protein comes from TCRdb applying MiXCR to the 5' RACE reads. The sample has approximately 700,000 distinct CDR3 sequences; around a sixth are singletons. Another study also made use of these data, one on T cells expressing NK-cell markers.

Sequenced sample: PBMCs. The receptors come from a woman under 30 in good health.

The chain recombines TRBV28 with TRBJ2-1, with TRBD2 matching over 11 bases. Germline values: CDR1 MDHEN, CDR2 SYDVKM. The V and J ends lost 3 bases and 8 bases, in that order; junction bases with no gene match: 6. The CDR3 is made up of 15 amino acids. This CDR3 is CASSLIAGGRYEQFF. DNA of the CDR3: TGTGCCAGCAGTTTGATAGCGGGAGGGCGCTATGAGCAGTTCTTC. Looking up the rest from reference TRBV28 and TRBJ2-1 gives the full variable domain: DVKVTQSSRYLVKRTGEKVFLECVQDMDHENMFWYRQDPGLGLRLIYFSYDVKMKEKGDIPEGYSVSREKKERFSLILESASTNQTSMYLCASSLIAGGRYEQFFGPGTRLTVL.

The rearrangement joins TRBV11-2 to TRBJ1-1, with a possible D match to TRBD1 (6 bases). This CDR3 contains 14 residues. V lost 4 bases to trimming and J lost 4 bases, with 13 bases between them. CDR1 is SGHAT and CDR2 is FQNNGV in the germline V gene. The CDR3 bases are TGTGCCAGCAGCTACAGGGCCCGCAGCACTGAAGCTTTCTTT. It encodes CASSYRARSTEAFF.